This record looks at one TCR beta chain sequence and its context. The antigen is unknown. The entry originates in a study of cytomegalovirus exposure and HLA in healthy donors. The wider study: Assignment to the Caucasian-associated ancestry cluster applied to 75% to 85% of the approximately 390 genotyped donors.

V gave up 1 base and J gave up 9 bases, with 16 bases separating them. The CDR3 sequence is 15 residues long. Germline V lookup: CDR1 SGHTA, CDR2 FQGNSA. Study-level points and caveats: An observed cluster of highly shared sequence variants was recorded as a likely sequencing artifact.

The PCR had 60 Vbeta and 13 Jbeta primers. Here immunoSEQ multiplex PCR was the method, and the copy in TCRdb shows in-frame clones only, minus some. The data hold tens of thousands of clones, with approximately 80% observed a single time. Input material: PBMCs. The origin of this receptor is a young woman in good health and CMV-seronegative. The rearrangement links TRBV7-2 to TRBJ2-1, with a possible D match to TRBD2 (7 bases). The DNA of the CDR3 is TGTGCCAGCAGCTTAGTTGGGGGGGGCCCCGTTGAGCAGTTCTTC. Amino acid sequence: CASSLVGGGPVEQFF.